This T cell receptor beta chain stems from a study of T cell changes during pregnancy in multiple sclerosis. Generated by immunoSEQ multiplex PCR, the TCRdb table keeps only in-frame clones and is missing some. The sample carries more than 65,000 clones, roughly 90% recorded once. Germline lookup yields CDR1 MNHNS and CDR2 SASEGT. The CDR3 totals 13 residues. Trimming took 7 bases from V and 7 from J, leaving 11 bases between them. This material consisted of peripheral blood, taken after pregnancy. The chain employs TRBV6-1 and TRBJ1-6, with D hard to call. This sequence was found in a female donor in good health, enrolled as a control in a pregnancy study. The DNA of the CDR3 is TGTGCCAGCACCGGACTGATCAATTCACCCCTCCACTTT. Translated, it gives CASTGLINSPLHF.